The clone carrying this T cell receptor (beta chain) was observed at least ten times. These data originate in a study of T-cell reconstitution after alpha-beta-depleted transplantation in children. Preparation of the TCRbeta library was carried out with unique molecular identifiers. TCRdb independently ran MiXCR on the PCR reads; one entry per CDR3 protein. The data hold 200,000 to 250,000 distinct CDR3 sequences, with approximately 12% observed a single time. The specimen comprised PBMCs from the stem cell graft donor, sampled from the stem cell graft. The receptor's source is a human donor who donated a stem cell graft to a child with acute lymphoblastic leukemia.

CDR3 region: CSARDQEDATTDTQYF. The CDR3 DNA reads as TGCAGTGCTAGAGATCAGGAGGACGCTACGACAGATACGCAGTATTTT. The gene calls are TRBV20-1 and TRBJ2-3, with D possibly TRBD2 on 5 matching bases. Trimming left V 0 bases short and J 3 bases short, with 16 bases between. The CDR3 is 16 residues long. Looked up from germline, CDR1 is DFQATT and CDR2 is SNEGSKA (reference sequence).